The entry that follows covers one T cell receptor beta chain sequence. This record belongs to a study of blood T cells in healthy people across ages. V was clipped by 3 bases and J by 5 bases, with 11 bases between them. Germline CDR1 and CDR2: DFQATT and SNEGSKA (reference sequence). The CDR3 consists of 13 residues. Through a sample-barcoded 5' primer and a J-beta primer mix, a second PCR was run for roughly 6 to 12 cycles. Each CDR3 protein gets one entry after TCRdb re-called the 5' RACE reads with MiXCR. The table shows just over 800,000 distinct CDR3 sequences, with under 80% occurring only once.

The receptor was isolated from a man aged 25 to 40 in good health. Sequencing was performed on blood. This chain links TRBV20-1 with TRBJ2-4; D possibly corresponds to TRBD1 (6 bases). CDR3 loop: CSASSGVENIQYF. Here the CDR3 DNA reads TGCAGTGCTAGTTCAGGGGTGGAAAACATTCAGTACTTC.